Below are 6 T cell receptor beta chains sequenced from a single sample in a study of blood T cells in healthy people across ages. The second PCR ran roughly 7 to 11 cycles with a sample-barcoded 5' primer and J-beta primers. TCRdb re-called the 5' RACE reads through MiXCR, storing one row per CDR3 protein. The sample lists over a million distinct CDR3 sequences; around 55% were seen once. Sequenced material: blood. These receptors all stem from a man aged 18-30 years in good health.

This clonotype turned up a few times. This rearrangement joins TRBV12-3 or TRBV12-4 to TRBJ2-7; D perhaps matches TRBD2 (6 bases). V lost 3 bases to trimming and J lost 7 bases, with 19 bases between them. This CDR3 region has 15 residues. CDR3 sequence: CASSFGAGLAWEQYF. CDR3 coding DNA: TGTGCCAGCAGTTTTGGAGCGGGTCTCGCCTGGGAGCAGTACTTC.

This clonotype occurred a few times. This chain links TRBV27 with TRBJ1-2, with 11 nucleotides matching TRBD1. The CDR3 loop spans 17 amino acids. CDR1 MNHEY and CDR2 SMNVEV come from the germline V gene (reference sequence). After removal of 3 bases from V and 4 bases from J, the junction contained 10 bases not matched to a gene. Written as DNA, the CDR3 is TGTGCCAGCAGTTTGGACCCGGACAGGGGGCATTCCTATGGCTACACCTTC. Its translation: CASSLDPDRGHSYGYTF.

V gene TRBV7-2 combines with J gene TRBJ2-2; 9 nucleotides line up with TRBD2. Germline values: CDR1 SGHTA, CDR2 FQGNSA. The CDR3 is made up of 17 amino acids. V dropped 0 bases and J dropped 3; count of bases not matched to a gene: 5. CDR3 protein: CASSLASGGVHTGELFF. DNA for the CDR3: TGTGCCAGCAGCTTAGCTAGCGGGGGTGTGCACACCGGGGAGCTGTTTTTT.

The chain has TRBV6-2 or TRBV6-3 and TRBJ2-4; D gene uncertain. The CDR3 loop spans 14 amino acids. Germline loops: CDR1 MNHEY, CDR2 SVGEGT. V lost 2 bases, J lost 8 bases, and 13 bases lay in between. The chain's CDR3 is CASSYRQSRDIQYF. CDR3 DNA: TGTGCCAGCAGTTACAGGCAGTCCCGGGACATTCAGTACTTC.

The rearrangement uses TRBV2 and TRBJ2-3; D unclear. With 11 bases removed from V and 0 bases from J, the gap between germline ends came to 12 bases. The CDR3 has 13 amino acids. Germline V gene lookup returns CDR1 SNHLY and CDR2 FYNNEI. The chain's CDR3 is CAGASISTDTQYF. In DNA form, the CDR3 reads TGTGCCGGCGCCTCAATCAGCACAGATACGCAGTATTTT.

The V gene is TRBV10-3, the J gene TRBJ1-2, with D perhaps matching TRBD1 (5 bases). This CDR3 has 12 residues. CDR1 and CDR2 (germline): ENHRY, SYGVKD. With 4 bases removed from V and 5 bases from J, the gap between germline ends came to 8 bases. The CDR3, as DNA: TGTGCCATCAGTGGGGACCAGTATGGCTACACCTTC. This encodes CAISGDQYGYTF.